A single sample gave rise to the 27 T cell receptor beta chains below, sequenced in a study of T cells in Graves' hyperthyroidism and ophthalmopathy. From RNA transcripts, TCR beta CDR3 regions were amplified. Carried out on the TCR CDR3, a first-round RT-PCR used the HTBI primer set. Each CDR3 protein gets one entry after TCRdb re-called the multiplex PCR reads with MiXCR. The sample has fewer than 550,000 distinct CDR3 sequences; approximately 25% are singletons. Sequencing was carried out using blood. The receptors stem from a woman aged 25-40 years with Graves' ophthalmopathy.

This clonotype was detected ten times or more. The chain employs TRBV29-1 and TRBJ1-1; tentative D call: TRBD1 (5 bases). Looked up from germline, CDR1 is SQVTM and CDR2 is ANQGSEA. Trimming left V 7 bases short and J 5 bases short, with 20 bases between. The CDR3 has 14 residues. The CDR3 DNA is TGCAGCGCCGAGGGGCAAGGGGCGCGGACTGAAGCTTTCTTT. Encoded protein: CSAEGQGARTEAFF.

V and J are TRBV10-3 and TRBJ2-6; TRBD2 agrees at 7 bases. The CDR3 spans 14 residues. The germline V gene encodes CDR1 ENHRY and CDR2 SYGVKD. The CDR3 nucleotides are TGTGCTGTCGGGGGGAACCCTGGGGCCAACGTCCTGACTTTC. Protein sequence: CAVGGNPGANVLTF.

This clonotype was detected many times. This sequence joins TRBV29-1 and TRBJ1-1; no clear D gene. Between the trimmed V and J ends, which lost 5 bases and 6 bases, there was a span of 13 bases. Germline CDR1 SQVTM, CDR2 ANQGSEA. CDR3 length: 12 residues. The CDR3 here is CSVRVGGAEAFF. In DNA, the CDR3 is TGCAGCGTTAGGGTCGGTGGCGCTGAAGCTTTCTTT.

This clonotype was seen repeatedly, ten times or more. The chain is built from TRBV6-1 and TRBJ2-5; D gene ambiguous. The CDR3 totals 11 residues. V lost 10 bases to trimming and J lost 2 bases, with 8 bases between them. Germline V gene lookup returns CDR1 MNHNS and CDR2 SASEGT. CDR3 DNA: TGTGCCACCACCCTTCAAGAGACCCAGTACTTC. Protein product: CATTLQETQYF.

This clonotype was counted at least ten times. The chain couples TRBV30 to TRBJ1-1; tentatively, D is TRBD1 (5 bases). Germline loops: CDR1 GTSNPN, CDR2 SVGIG (reference sequence). This CDR3 has 12 amino acids. CDR3 residues: CVGGRPNTEAFF. DNA of the CDR3: TGTGTTGGGGGACGGCCTAACACTGAAGCTTTCTTT.

The chain has TRBV2 and TRBJ2-7; TRBD2 agrees at 8 bases. CDR1 and CDR2 from the germline V gene are SNHLY and FYNNEI. Trimming took 6 bases from V and 6 from J; bases not matched to a gene: 7. The CDR3 consists of 13 residues. CDR3 bases: TGTGCCAGCAGAGCTTCGGGGGGGCTCGAGCAGTACTTC. Its protein is CASRASGGLEQYF.

Only a few counts were recorded for this clonotype. This chain uses TRBV12-3 or TRBV12-4 with TRBJ1-1, with no clear D. This CDR3 region has 14 residues. V shed 3 bases and J shed 3 bases, with 11 bases lying between them. DNA of the CDR3: TGTGCCAGCAGTTTCCTGGGTCCGTACACTGAAGCTTTCTTT. This gives the protein CASSFLGPYTEAFF.

This clonotype was seen repeatedly, ten times or more. The chain uses TRBV6-5 and TRBJ2-7; D remains unclear. The ends were cut back, 1 base at V and 0 bases at J, with 10 bases in the middle. This CDR3 has 15 amino acids. CDR1 is MNHEY and CDR2 is SVGAGI in the germline V gene. CDR3 loop: CASSYLLPPSYEQYF. The CDR3 DNA reads TGTGCCAGCAGTTACTTACTTCCTCCCTCCTACGAGCAGTACTTC.

V usage is TRBV29-1 and J usage is TRBJ2-5, with a tentative D call TRBD2 (6 bases). CDR3 length: 11 amino acids. The germline V gene encodes CDR1 SQVTM and CDR2 ANQGSEA. V was cut by 4 bases and J by 4 bases, with 7 bases left in between. DNA for the CDR3: TGCAGCGTTGGACTAGGAGAGACCCAGTACTTC. Encoded protein: CSVGLGETQYF.

In this sample, this clonotype turned up many times. The genes are TRBV28 and TRBJ2-7, with TRBD2 identical over 16 bases. Germline V gene lookup returns CDR1 MDHEN and CDR2 SYDVKM. The CDR3 runs 19 residues. The V gene end was trimmed by 8 bases and the J gene end by 0 bases; junction bases not matched to a gene: 13. CDR3 DNA: TGTGCCAGCCAAATTTCGCCGGGACTAGCGGGGGGGCCCTCCTACGAGCAGTACTTC. The encoded protein is CASQISPGLAGGPSYEQYF.

This clonotype came up a few times. The chain couples TRBV2 to TRBJ1-5; a weak D match, TRBD1 (5 bases). Germline CDR1 reads SNHLY; CDR2 reads FYNNEI. The ends were cut back, 7 bases at V and 3 bases at J, with 16 bases in the middle. There are 15 residues in the CDR3. For the CDR3, the DNA is TGTGCCAGCAAAGGGGCTTACGGAGACAATCAGCCCCAGCATTTT. It specifies CASKGAYGDNQPQHF.

V is TRBV15 and J is TRBJ1-2, with D possibly matching TRBD1 (5 bases). Germline CDR1 and CDR2: LNHNV and YYDKDF (reference sequence). There are 15 residues in the CDR3. V lost 0 bases, J lost 3 bases, and 11 bases lay in between. The CDR3 loop is CATSRDSAGYYGYTF. Written as DNA, the CDR3 is TGTGCCACCAGCAGAGATTCGGCAGGGTACTATGGCTACACCTTC.

The V gene is TRBV6-1, the J gene TRBJ1-5; maybe TRBD1 (6 bases). This CDR3 comprises 16 residues. V was clipped by 6 bases and J by 6 bases, with 21 bases between them. Germline CDR1 reads MNHNS; CDR2 reads SASEGT. The CDR3 bases are TGTGCCAGCAGCCTGGGGCAGGGGAGCGTATTTCAGCCCCAGCATTTT. Protein: CASSLGQGSVFQPQHF.

The chain has TRBV10-3 and TRBJ2-7, with unresolved D. Germline V CDR1 and CDR2: ENHRY, SYGVKD. This CDR3 comprises 14 residues. V was clipped by 3 bases and J by 3 bases, with 12 bases between them. CDR3 sequence: CAISETEGNYEQYF. The CDR3 DNA is TGTGCCATCAGTGAAACAGAAGGAAACTACGAGCAGTACTTC.

This clonotype showed up just a few times. This chain connects TRBV5-1 to TRBJ2-2, with TRBD1 as a possible D gene (6 bases). Germline V CDR1 and CDR2: SGHRS, YFSETQ. The CDR3 runs 15 residues. V lost 4 bases to trimming and J lost 0 bases, with 10 bases between them. The CDR3, as DNA: TGCGCCAGCAGCCAACAGGGATCGAACACCGGGGAGCTGTTTTTT. Protein product: CASSQQGSNTGELFF.

This clonotype was found many times. This chain joins TRBV5-1 and TRBJ2-4, with 8 nucleotides matching TRBD1. The CDR3 is 18 amino acids. Germline CDR1 SGHRS, CDR2 YFSETQ. V lost 2 bases and J lost 3; bases outside the gene matches: 13. The CDR3 sequence is CASSFNQQGGYGKNIQYF. The CDR3 DNA follows: TGCGCCAGCAGCTTTAACCAACAGGGGGGTTATGGCAAAAACATTCAGTACTTC. The full variable domain, in which reference TRBV5-1 and TRBJ2-4 provide the parts outside the CDR3, is KAGVTQTPRYLIKTRGQQVTLSCSPISGHRSVSWYQQTPGQGLQFLFEYFSETQRNKGNFPGRFSGRQFSNSRSEMNVSTLELGDSALYLCASSFNQQGGYGKNIQYFGAGTRLSVL.

A few counts support this clonotype. V and J are TRBV28 and TRBJ2-2; D might be TRBD2 (6 bases). V dropped 6 bases and J dropped 6 bases, with 17 bases sitting between them. CDR3 length: 15 residues. The germline CDR1 and CDR2 sequences are MDHEN and SYDVKM. This CDR3 is CASSPGGPHAGELFF. In DNA form, the CDR3 reads TGTGCCAGCAGCCCTGGAGGGCCCCACGCCGGGGAGCTGTTTTTT. Supplemented by reference TRBV28 and TRBJ2-2, the full variable domain reads DVKVTQSSRYLVKRTGEKVFLECVQDMDHENMFWYRQDPGLGLRLIYFSYDVKMKEKGDIPEGYSVSREKKERFSLILESASTNQTSMYLCASSPGGPHAGELFFGEGSRLTVL.

This clonotype was seen many times. This chain's CDR3 is CAWYASSYEQYF. The CDR3 nucleotides are TGTGCCTGGTACGCCAGCTCCTACGAGCAGTACTTC. The V and J genes are TRBV30 and TRBJ2-7; D is undetermined. The CDR3 contains 12 residues. The V gene lost 5 bases and the J gene lost 0 bases, with 8 bases spanning the gap. Germline V gene sequence: CDR1 GTSNPN, CDR2 SVGIG (reference sequence).

This clonotype was counted ten times or more. The gene calls are TRBV6-1 and TRBJ1-2; 8 nucleotides align to TRBD1. This CDR3 region has 17 residues. Germline V lookup: CDR1 MNHNS, CDR2 SASEGT. The trim removed 2 bases at V and 10 bases at J, leaving 18 bases unmatched. Here the CDR3 DNA reads TGTGCCAGCAGTGAAAGGCCGGAGGCAGGGGGCGTAGGGGACTACACCTTC. It codes for CASSERPEAGGVGDYTF.

This clonotype was found many times. The V gene is TRBV27, the J gene TRBJ1-5, with D possibly being TRBD1 (6 bases). V lost 3 bases and J 5 bases, leaving 26 bases between the germline ends. The CDR3 runs to 19 residues. Germline V gene lookup returns CDR1 MNHEY and CDR2 SMNVEV (reference sequence). CDR3 residues: CASSFRKYSYGQKDQPQHF. The CDR3 DNA reads TGTGCCAGCAGTTTCAGAAAATATTCATACGGACAGAAAGATCAGCCCCAGCATTTT.

The CDR3 nucleotides are TGTGCCAGCAACCTCCCGGGACAGACAGCTCAAGCTTTCTTT. Translated, it gives CASNLPGQTAQAFF. This rearrangement joins TRBV6-2 or TRBV6-3 to TRBJ1-1; TRBD1 matches at 7 bases. Germline CDR1 and CDR2: MNHEY and SVGEGT. The CDR3 spans 14 residues. J was trimmed by 9 bases and V by 7 bases; bases with no gene match: 14.

This clonotype was counted ten times or more. The chain links TRBV2 to TRBJ1-2; perhaps TRBD1 as D (5 bases). The germline V gene has CDR1 SNHLY and CDR2 FYNNEI. The CDR3 spans 12 residues. V gave up 6 bases and J gave up 4 bases, with 9 bases separating them. In DNA form, the CDR3 reads TGTGCCAGCAGAGAGACAGTCTATGGCTACACCTTC. Encoded protein: CASRETVYGYTF.

The table lists this clonotype with many counts. A read error may be the cause here, since a much bigger clone is one base away. This chain links TRBV15 with TRBJ2-7; possibly TRBD2 for D (6 bases). The CDR3 has 15 residues. Per the germline V gene, CDR1 is LNHNV and CDR2 is YYDKDF (reference sequence). This CDR3 is CATSRYGGEAYAQYF. The CDR3 DNA reads TGTGCCACCAGCAGATATGGCGGGGAGGCCTACGCGCAGTACTTC.

The CDR3 DNA reads TGCGCCAGCAGCTTGAGCACAGAGCTGAACACTGAAGCTTTCTTT. Protein: CASSLSTELNTEAFF. The chain has TRBV5-1 and TRBJ1-1; D is undetermined. From germline, CDR1 is SGHRS and CDR2 YFSETQ. The CDR3 is 15 amino acids. Trimming shortened V by 1 base and J by 0 bases, and 10 bases separated the two germline ends.

This clonotype was observed a few times. The rearrangement links TRBV12-3 or TRBV12-4 to TRBJ1-5; D is possibly TRBD1 (6 bases). This CDR3 is built from 15 residues. Trimming removed 5 bases at V and 5 bases at J, with 16 bases between. The DNA of the CDR3 is TGTGCCAGCAGTCTAAAATGGGCAGGGGATCAGCCCCAGCATTTT. Residues: CASSLKWAGDQPQHF.

This clonotype came up a few times. The chain couples TRBV19 to TRBJ1-1; tentative D call: TRBD1 (5 bases). Germline lookup yields CDR1 LNHDA and CDR2 SQIVND (reference sequence). Trimming cost V 6 bases and J 2 bases, with 19 bases left between them. CDR3 length equals 16 residues. CDR3 in DNA: TGTGCCAGTAGCAACCCATACAGGAGAGATAACACTGAAGCTTTCTTT. Translating it yields CASSNPYRRDNTEAFF.

This clonotype was counted many times. V is TRBV6-1 and J is TRBJ2-7, with 10 nucleotides matching TRBD1. The V segment lost 5 bases and the J segment 5 bases; nucleotides outside the gene matches: 9. The CDR3 is 15 residues long. Germline V lookup: CDR1 MNHNS, CDR2 SASEGT. CDR3 protein: CASSTPGQGGNEQYF. The CDR3 nucleotides read TGTGCCAGCAGTACCCCCGGACAGGGGGGAAACGAGCAGTACTTC.